Following are 9 T cell receptor beta chains from one sample sequenced in a study of chemoradiotherapy in HPV16-positive cancers. Method: immunoSEQ multiplex PCR; TCRdb's copy keeps in-frame clones and lacks some. The profile shows about 770 clones, about 20% of them singletons. Sampling was conducted from a patient who underwent chemoradiotherapy. Every receptor here comes from a human donor with HPV-associated anogenital cancer.

The chain combines TRBV4-1 with TRBJ1-5; D call uncertain. Germline V gives CDR1 MGHRA, CDR2 YSYEKL. CDR3 length: 13 amino acids. Trimming took 1 base from V and 9 from J, leaving 10 bases between them. Here the CDR3 DNA reads TGCGCCAGCAGCCAAGGTCCTCGGACGCCCCAGCATTTT. This sequence encodes CASSQGPRTPQHF.

The chain uses TRBV5-1 and TRBJ1-1, with D maybe TRBD1 (5 bases). The germline CDR1 and CDR2 sequences are SGHRS and YFSETQ. The length of the CDR3 is 14 residues. Trimming removed 4 bases at V and 4 bases at J, with 14 bases between. This chain's CDR3 is CASSQQGGSTEAFF. As DNA, the CDR3 is TGCGCCAGCAGCCAGCAGGGCGGCAGCACTGAAGCTTTCTTT.

The V and J genes are TRBV25-1 and TRBJ2-1; no clear D gene. Trimming shortened V by 4 bases and J by 10 bases, and 8 bases separated the two germline ends. The CDR3 loop spans 11 amino acids. Germline assignment: CDR1 MGHDK and CDR2 SYGVNS. The CDR3 nucleotides read TGTGCCAGCAGTGTAGGTCCAGAGCAGTTCTTC. It codes for CASSVGPEQFF. Full variable domain (rest looked up from reference TRBV25-1 and TRBJ2-1): EADIYQTPRYLVIGTGKKITLECSQTMGHDKMYWYQQDPGMELHLIHYSYGVNSTEKGDLSSESTVSRIRTEHFPLTLESARPSHTSQYLCASSVGPEQFFGPGTRLTVL.

The chain carries TRBV9 and TRBJ2-1; D ambiguous. Per the germline V gene, CDR1 is SGDLS and CDR2 is YYNGEE. Trimming took off 3 bases at V and 5 bases at J, with 9 bases between the two ends. The length of the CDR3 is 13 residues. CDR3 protein: CASSGTRHNEQFF. CDR3 DNA sequence: TGTGCCAGCAGCGGGACCAGACACAATGAGCAGTTCTTC.

This clone appeared a few times. The genes are TRBV9 and TRBJ2-5; D is possibly TRBD1 or TRBD2 (6 bases each). Germline lookup yields CDR1 SGDLS and CDR2 YYNGEE. Trimming removed 4 bases from V and 3 bases from J, with 16 bases in between. There are 15 residues in the CDR3. CDR3 in DNA: TGTGCCAGCAGCTCCCCCCAGGAGGGGGAAGAGACCCAGTACTTC. It specifies CASSSPQEGEETQYF.

In its sample, this clone was seen a few times. The chain has TRBV6-5 and TRBJ1-6, with D unclear. V lost 6 bases and J lost 8, with 17 bases in between. The V gene's germline CDR1 is MNHEY and CDR2 SVGAGI. The CDR3 runs to 15 residues. The CDR3 region has the DNA TGTGCCAGCAGGTACCTCCCCCTTCAGGATTCACCCCTCCACTTT. It encodes CASRYLPLQDSPLHF.

The rearrangement links TRBV20-1 to TRBJ1-1, with D possibly matching TRBD1 (5 bases). The CDR3 length is 11 residues. Trimming removed 3 bases from V and 8 bases from J, with 10 bases in between. Germline loops: CDR1 DFQATT, CDR2 SNEGSKA (reference sequence). Here the CDR3 reads CSARGVTEAFF. In DNA, the CDR3 is TGCAGTGCTAGGGGGGTAACCGAAGCTTTCTTT.

This clone has a handful of counts. The J gene is TRBJ2-7, the V gene TRBV6-6, with D perhaps being TRBD1 or TRBD2 (5 bases each). V dropped 0 bases and J dropped 5 bases, with 17 bases sitting between them. This CDR3 has 16 amino acids. CDR1 and CDR2 from the germline V gene are MNHNY and SVGAGI (reference sequence). The CDR3 DNA is TGTGCCAGCAGTTACTCGAAGTCTGGGGGTGGCAACGAGCAGTACTTC. Its translation: CASSYSKSGGGNEQYF.

This clone was recorded a few times. V is TRBV14 and J is TRBJ1-2; unclear D gene. V lost 1 base, J lost 7 bases, and 7 bases lay in between. Germline CDR1 and CDR2: SGHDN and FVKESK. CDR3 length: 12 residues. CDR3 coding DNA: TGTGCCAGCAGCCAAGTAAGAAGTGGCTACACCTTC. Amino acid sequence: CASSQVRSGYTF.